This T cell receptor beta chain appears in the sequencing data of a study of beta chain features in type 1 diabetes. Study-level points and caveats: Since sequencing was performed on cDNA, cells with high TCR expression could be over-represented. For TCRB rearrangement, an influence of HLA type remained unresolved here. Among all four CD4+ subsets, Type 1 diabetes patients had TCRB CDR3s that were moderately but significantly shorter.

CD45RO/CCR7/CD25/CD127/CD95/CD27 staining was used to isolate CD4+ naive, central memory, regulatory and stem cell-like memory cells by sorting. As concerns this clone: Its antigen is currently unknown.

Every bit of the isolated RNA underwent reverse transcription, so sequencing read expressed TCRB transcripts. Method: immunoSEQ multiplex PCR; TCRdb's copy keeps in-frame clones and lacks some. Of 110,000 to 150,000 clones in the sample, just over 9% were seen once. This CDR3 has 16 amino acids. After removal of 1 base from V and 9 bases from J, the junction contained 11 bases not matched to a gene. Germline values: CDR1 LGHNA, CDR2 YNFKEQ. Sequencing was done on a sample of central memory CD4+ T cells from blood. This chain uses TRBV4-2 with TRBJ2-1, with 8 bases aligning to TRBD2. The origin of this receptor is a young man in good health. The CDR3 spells CASSQGGGGGQSEQFF. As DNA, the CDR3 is TGTGCCAGCAGCCAAGGGGGTGGCGGGGGGCAGAGTGAGCAGTTCTTC.